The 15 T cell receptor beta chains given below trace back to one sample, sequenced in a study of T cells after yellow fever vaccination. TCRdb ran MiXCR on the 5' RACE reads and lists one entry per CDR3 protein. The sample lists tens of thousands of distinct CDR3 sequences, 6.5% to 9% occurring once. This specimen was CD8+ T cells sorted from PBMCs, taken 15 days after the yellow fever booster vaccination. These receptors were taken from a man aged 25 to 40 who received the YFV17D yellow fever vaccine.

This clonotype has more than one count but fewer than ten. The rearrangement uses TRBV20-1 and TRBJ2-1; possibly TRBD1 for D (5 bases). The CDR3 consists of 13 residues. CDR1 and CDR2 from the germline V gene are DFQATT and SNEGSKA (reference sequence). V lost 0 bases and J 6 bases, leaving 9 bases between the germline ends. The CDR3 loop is CSAREGARNEQFF. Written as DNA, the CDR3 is TGCAGTGCTAGAGAAGGGGCGCGCAATGAGCAGTTCTTC.

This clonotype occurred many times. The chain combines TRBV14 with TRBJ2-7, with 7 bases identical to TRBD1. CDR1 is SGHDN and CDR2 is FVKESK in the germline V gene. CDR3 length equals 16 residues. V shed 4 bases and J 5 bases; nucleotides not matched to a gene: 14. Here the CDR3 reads CASSRNRRQGENEQYF. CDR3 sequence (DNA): TGTGCCAGCAGCCGAAACAGAAGGCAGGGGGAGAACGAGCAGTACTTC.

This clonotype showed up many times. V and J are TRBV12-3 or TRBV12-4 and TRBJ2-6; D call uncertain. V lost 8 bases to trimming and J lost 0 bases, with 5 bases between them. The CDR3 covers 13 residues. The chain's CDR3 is CASSNSGANVLTF. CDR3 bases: TGTGCCAGCTCTAACTCTGGGGCCAACGTCCTGACTTTC.

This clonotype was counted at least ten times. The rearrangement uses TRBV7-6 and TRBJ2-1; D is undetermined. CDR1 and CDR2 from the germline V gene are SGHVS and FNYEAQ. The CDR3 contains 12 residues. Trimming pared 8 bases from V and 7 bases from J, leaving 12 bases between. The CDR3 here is CASVHPDNEQFF. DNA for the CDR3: TGTGCCAGCGTACACCCAGATAATGAGCAGTTCTTC.

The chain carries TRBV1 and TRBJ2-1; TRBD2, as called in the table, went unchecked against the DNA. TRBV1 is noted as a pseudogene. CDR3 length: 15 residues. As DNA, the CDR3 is TGTCACCCAGCAGCCAAGGGGACTAGCTTAAATGAGCAGTTCTTC. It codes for CHPAAKGTSLNEQFF.

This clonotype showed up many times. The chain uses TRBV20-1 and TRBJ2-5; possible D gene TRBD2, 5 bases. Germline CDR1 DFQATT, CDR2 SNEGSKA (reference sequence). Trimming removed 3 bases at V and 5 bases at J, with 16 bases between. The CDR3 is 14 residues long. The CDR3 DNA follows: TGCAGTGCTAGCCCTCCGGGAAAAGGGGAGACCCAGTACTTC. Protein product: CSASPPGKGETQYF.

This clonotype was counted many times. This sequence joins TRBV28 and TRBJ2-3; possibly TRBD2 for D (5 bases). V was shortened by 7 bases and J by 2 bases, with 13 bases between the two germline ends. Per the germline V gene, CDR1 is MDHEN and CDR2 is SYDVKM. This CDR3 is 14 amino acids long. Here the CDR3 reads CASKGDGNTDTQYF. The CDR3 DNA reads TGTGCCAGCAAGGGTGACGGGAACACAGATACGCAGTATTTT.

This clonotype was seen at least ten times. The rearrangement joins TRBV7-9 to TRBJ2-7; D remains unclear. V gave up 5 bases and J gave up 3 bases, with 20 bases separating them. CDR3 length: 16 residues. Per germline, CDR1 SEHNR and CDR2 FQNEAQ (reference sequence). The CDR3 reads CASSPRDAQTVYEQYF. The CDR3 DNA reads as TGTGCCAGCAGCCCCCGCGATGCACAGACCGTCTACGAGCAGTACTTC.

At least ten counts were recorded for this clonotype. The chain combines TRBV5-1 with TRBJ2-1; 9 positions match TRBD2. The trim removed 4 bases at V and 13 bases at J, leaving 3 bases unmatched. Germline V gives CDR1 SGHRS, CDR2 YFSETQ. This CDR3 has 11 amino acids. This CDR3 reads CASSMGLAQFF. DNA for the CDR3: TGCGCCAGCAGCATGGGACTAGCCCAGTTCTTC.

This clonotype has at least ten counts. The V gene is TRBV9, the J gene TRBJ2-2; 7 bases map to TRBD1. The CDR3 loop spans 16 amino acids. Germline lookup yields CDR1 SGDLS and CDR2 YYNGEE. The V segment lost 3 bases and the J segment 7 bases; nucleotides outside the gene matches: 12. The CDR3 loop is CASSARGTGVGGELFF. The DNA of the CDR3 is TGTGCCAGCAGCGCCCGAGGTACAGGGGTTGGCGGGGAGCTGTTTTTT.

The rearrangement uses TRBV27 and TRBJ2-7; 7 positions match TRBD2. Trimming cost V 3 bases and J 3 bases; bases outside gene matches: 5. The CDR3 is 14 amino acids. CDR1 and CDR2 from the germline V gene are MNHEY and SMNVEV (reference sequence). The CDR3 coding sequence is TGTGCCAGCAGTTTTGCGGGAGAGCTCTACGAGCAGTACTTC. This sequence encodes CASSFAGELYEQYF.

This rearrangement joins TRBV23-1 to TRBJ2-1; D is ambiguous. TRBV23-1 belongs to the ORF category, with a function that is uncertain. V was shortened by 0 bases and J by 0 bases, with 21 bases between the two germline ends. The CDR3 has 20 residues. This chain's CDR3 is CASSQSHGRDTKSSYNEQFF. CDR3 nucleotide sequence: TGCGCCAGCAGTCAATCCCACGGACGTGACACCAAGAGCTCCTACAATGAGCAGTTCTTC.

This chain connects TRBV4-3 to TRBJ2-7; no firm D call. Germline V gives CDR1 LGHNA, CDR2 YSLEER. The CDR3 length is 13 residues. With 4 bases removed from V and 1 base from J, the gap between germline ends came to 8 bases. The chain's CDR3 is CASSPRRSYEQYF. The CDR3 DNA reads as TGCGCCAGCAGCCCCCGGCGGTCCTACGAGCAGTACTTC.

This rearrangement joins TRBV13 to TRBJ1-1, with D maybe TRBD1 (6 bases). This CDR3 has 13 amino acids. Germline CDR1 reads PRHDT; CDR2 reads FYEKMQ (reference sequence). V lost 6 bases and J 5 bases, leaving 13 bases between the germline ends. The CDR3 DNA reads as TGTGCCAGCAGATTCAGGGGAGGTACTGAAGCTTTCTTT. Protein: CASRFRGGTEAFF. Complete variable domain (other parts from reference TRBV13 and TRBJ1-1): AAGVIQSPRHLIKEKRETATLKCYPIPRHDTVYWYQQGPGQDPQFLISFYEKMQSDKGSIPDRFSAQQFSDYHSELNMSSLELGDSALYFCASRFRGGTEAFFGQGTRLTVV.

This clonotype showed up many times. The CDR3 is CASSRTSGGYEQYF. The DNA for the CDR3 is TGTGCCAGCAGCCGCACTAGCGGCGGTTACGAGCAGTACTTC. This chain uses TRBV7-6 with TRBJ2-7; 8 bases are a match to TRBD2. J lost 4 bases, V lost 5 bases, and 7 bases had no gene match. The CDR3 runs 14 residues. Germline V gene sequence: CDR1 SGHVS, CDR2 FNYEAQ.